A single sample is the source of the 2 T cell receptor beta chains below, sequenced in a study of blood T cell repertoires in COVID-19. The protocol was immunoSEQ multiplex PCR, while the TCRdb copy is restricted to in-frame clones and leaves out a portion. The data show about 200,000 clones, 88% seen once. Sequencing was carried out using peripheral blood. These receptors originate from a man younger than 30 with active or convalescent COVID-19.

The chain uses TRBV6-6 and TRBJ1-2; 7 bases are shared with TRBD1. CDR3 length: 22 residues. Looked up from germline, CDR1 is MNHNY and CDR2 is SVGAGI (reference sequence). V was clipped by 5 bases and J by 0 bases; unmatched bases: 27. The CDR3 reads CASSHLGRPTPGQSTANYGYTF. CDR3 coding DNA: TGTGCCAGCAGTCACCTAGGTAGACCGACCCCGGGACAGTCCACTGCTAACTATGGCTACACCTTC.

V usage is TRBV5-6 and J usage is TRBJ1-1; 11 bases agree with TRBD1. Germline V gives CDR1 SGHDT, CDR2 YYEEEE. After removal of 0 bases from V and 4 bases from J, the junction contained 2 bases not matched to a gene. The CDR3 consists of 15 residues. The CDR3 region is CASSLAGTGGTEAFF. The CDR3 nucleotides read TGTGCCAGCAGCTTGGCCGGGACAGGGGGCACTGAAGCTTTCTTT.